These T cell receptor beta chains were read from a single sample in a study of T cells in narcolepsy. The repertoire was sequenced with immunoSEQ multiplex PCR; TCRdb's copy has only in-frame clones and lacks some. The repertoire holds roughly 34,000 clones, about 84% seen once, with 1.3% in the top ten. Sequencing used CD45RA- memory CD4+ T cells from PBMCs. The receptors come from a human donor with narcolepsy. Each CDR3 is given with its conserved first and last residue. A D gene is named only where the DNA matches it firmly. Size tells how often a clone was seen (once, few, many) or the class of an expanded clone, and some rows leave it out.

v_call	d_call	clone_size	j_call	cdr3_nt	cdr3_aa
TRBV4-1	NA	NA	TRBJ2-5	TGCGCCAGCAGCCAAGTTCTCGGACAAAGGGAGACCCAGTACTTC	CASSQVLGQRETQYF
TRBV19	NA	NA	TRBJ1-1	TGTGCCAGTAGTATTCAGGGTATGCACACTGAAGCTTTCTTT	CASSIQGMHTEAFF
TRBV6-1	TRBD2	NA	TRBJ2-1	TGTGCCAGCAGACCGGGACTAGACTACAATGAGCAGTTCTTC	CASRPGLDYNEQFF
TRBV18	TRBD1	NA	TRBJ2-5	TGTGCCAGCTCACCAGACAGGGAAGAGACCCAGTACTTC	CASSPDREETQYF
TRBV19	TRBD1	few	TRBJ2-2	TGTGCCAGTAGTGGGAGAAGGACAGGGTCCGGGGAGCTGTTTTTT	CASSGRRTGSGELFF
TRBV7-9	NA	NA	TRBJ2-1	TGTGCCAGCAGCTTCGACAGGGGAGGGAATGAGCAGTTCTTC	CASSFDRGGNEQFF
TRBV9	NA	NA	TRBJ2-2	TGTGCCAGCAGCGTAGAGGCAGGGGATCGCACCGGGGAGCTGTTTTTT	CASSVEAGDRTGELFF
TRBV7-9	NA	few	TRBJ1-2	TGTGCCAGCAGCTTAGACGCGCCTGGCTACACCTTC	CASSLDAPGYTF
TRBV11-2	NA	once	TRBJ2-5	TGTGCCAGCAGCTTTTTAGCGGATCAAGAGACCCAGTACTTC	CASSFLADQETQYF
TRBV19	NA	NA	TRBJ2-3	TGTGCCAGTAGTTATTTGCGAGGGGCAATGACAGATACGCAGTATTTT	CASSYLRGAMTDTQYF
TRBV4-3	NA	NA	TRBJ1-2	TGCGCCAGCAGCCAAGATGCGGTGTCCTATGGCTACACCTTC	CASSQDAVSYGYTF
TRBV15	NA	NA	TRBJ2-7	TGTGCCACCAGCAGCGCGGGGTCCGCCTCCTACGAGCAGTACTTC	CATSSAGSASYEQYF
TRBV10-3	TRBD1	NA	TRBJ1-1	TGTGCCGCAAGACAGGGGGCGAGCGCTGAAGCTTTCTTT	CAARQGASAEAFF
TRBV25-1	NA	NA	TRBJ2-1	TGTGCCAGCAGCGAGTTCAGAGCTGGTGAGCAGTTCTTC	CASSEFRAGEQFF
TRBV12-5	TRBD1	NA	TRBJ2-3	TGTGCTAGTGGCTTACAGGGGAGTGGAGATACGCAGTATTTT	CASGLQGSGDTQYF
TRBV11-2	NA	NA	TRBJ2-7	TGTGCCAGCAGCTTAGCGGTCGGGGGGACACGGGACGAGCAGTACTTC	CASSLAVGGTRDEQYF
TRBV19	TRBD1	NA	TRBJ1-5	TGTGCCAGCAAGGACAGGGCGGATCAGCCCCAGCATTTT	CASKDRADQPQHF
TRBV30	TRBD1	NA	TRBJ1-4	TGTGCCTGGGATGGACAGGGTGAAAAACTGTTTTTT	CAWDGQGEKLFF
TRBV11-2	TRBD1	NA	TRBJ1-3	TGTGCCAGCAGCACCTCAGACTTGACAGGGGGAAACACCATATATTTT	CASSTSDLTGGNTIYF
TRBV6-5	TRBD1	NA	TRBJ1-6	TGTGCCAGCAGAGCGACAGGGACCAATTCACCCCTCCACTTT	CASRATGTNSPLHF
TRBV18	NA	NA	TRBJ2-1	TGTGCCAGCTCACCACAAGGGACCGGACGGGATGAGCAGTTCTTC	CASSPQGTGRDEQFF
TRBV19	NA	NA	TRBJ2-7	TGTGCCAGTAGTACCGGCGGATGGGGACTCTACGAGCAGTACTTC	CASSTGGWGLYEQYF
TRBV5-4	NA	NA	TRBJ1-2	TGTGCCAGCAGCAACGCAGGGAAATCCAACTATGGCTACACCTTC	CASSNAGKSNYGYTF
TRBV7-2	TRBD1	NA	TRBJ1-2	TGTGCCAGCAGCTTCCGAAGAACAGGGGAATATGGCTACACCTTC	CASSFRRTGEYGYTF
TRBV28	NA	NA	TRBJ1-5	TGTGCCAGCAGTCCCGGGTCCAGTGGTCAGCCCCAGCATTTT	CASSPGSSGQPQHF
TRBV9	NA	NA	TRBJ1-2	TGTGCCAGCAGCCAAACCGGGAGGCCCCACTATGGCTACACCTTC	CASSQTGRPHYGYTF
TRBV5-6	TRBD2	few	TRBJ2-2	TGTGCCAGCAGCGGCGGGGGTCCCCTATACACCGGGGAGCTGTTTTTT	CASSGGGPLYTGELFF
TRBV5-6	TRBD1	NA	TRBJ2-2	TGTGCCAGCAGTAGATGGGACAGGGGGGCCGGGGAGCTGTTTTTT	CASSRWDRGAGELFF
TRBV30	NA	NA	TRBJ2-4	TGTGCCTGGAGGCCGGCCAAAAACATTCAGTACTTC	CAWRPAKNIQYF
TRBV5-4	TRBD1	few	TRBJ2-7	TGTGCCAGCACTCGACAGGGATCCTACGAGCAGTACTTC	CASTRQGSYEQYF
TRBV5-1	TRBD1	NA	TRBJ1-6	TGCGCCAGCAGCTTGGCAGGGACAGAGAATTCACCCCTCCACTTT	CASSLAGTENSPLHF
TRBV5-1	TRBD1	NA	TRBJ2-5	TGCGCCAGCAGCCGGTATCCGGGACAGGGCGAGACCCAGTACTTC	CASSRYPGQGETQYF
TRBV6-5	NA	once	TRBJ1-2	TGTGCCAGCAGTTCTGCGGGCCGTGCGGAGAGCTATGGCTACACCTTC	CASSSAGRAESYGYTF
TRBV30	NA	NA	TRBJ1-1	TGTGCCTGGATCAATGTTGGGACAGCTTTCTTT	CAWINVGTAFF
TRBV11-1	NA	NA	TRBJ1-1	TGTGCCAGCAGCTTACTGAACACTGAAGCTTTCTTT	CASSLLNTEAFF
TRBV6-1	TRBD2	once	TRBJ2-5	TGTGCCAGCAGAGGAGCGGGGGCCGCCCAAGAGACCCAGTACTTC	CASRGAGAAQETQYF
TRBV5-1	TRBD1	NA	TRBJ2-7	TGCGCCAGCAGCTCGGACAGGGGGCTGAACGAGCAGTACTTC	CASSSDRGLNEQYF
TRBV6-6	NA	NA	TRBJ2-1	TGTGCCAGCACCTTCGGACTGGTCAGTGGGCAGTTCTTC	CASTFGLVSGQFF
TRBV28	NA	NA	TRBJ1-4	TGTGCCAGCAGTTTAACCAGTGAAAAACTGTTTTTT	CASSLTSEKLFF
TRBV5-1	TRBD2	NA	TRBJ2-4	TGCGCCAGCAGCTCCCCGGGGGGGGGCGACATTCAGTACTTC	CASSSPGGGDIQYF
TRBV7-9	NA	once	TRBJ2-3	TGTGCCAGCAGCCGAGAGCGGACAGATACGCAGTATTTT	CASSRERTDTQYF
TRBV7-2	NA	NA	TRBJ1-2	TGTGCCAGCAGCTTAGAGGGCCCAGTACCTCTCGGCTACACCTTC	CASSLEGPVPLGYTF
TRBV6-6	TRBD1	NA	TRBJ1-6	TGTGCCAGCAGCCGGACAGGGAATAGATCACCCCTCCACTTT	CASSRTGNRSPLHF
TRBV5-1	NA	NA	TRBJ1-6	TGCGCCAGCAGCCTCGCGGCAGTAAATTCACCCCTCCACTTT	CASSLAAVNSPLHF
TRBV28	NA	NA	TRBJ1-1	TGTGCCAGCAATAAGATGGGGTCTTCAAGCACTGAAGCTTTCTTT	CASNKMGSSSTEAFF
TRBV19	TRBD2	NA	TRBJ2-7	TGTGCCAGTAGCCTAACTAGCGGGGGCTACGAGCAGTACTTC	CASSLTSGGYEQYF
TRBV13	TRBD1	few	TRBJ2-2	TGTGCCAGCAGCCGACGGGACAGTTACACCGGGGAGCTGTTTTTT	CASSRRDSYTGELFF